A single sample gave rise to the 23 T cell receptor beta chains below, sequenced in a study of blood T cell repertoires in COVID-19 (dated by TCRdb to the early 2020s). Library preparation employed the immunoSEQ multiplex PCR assay. Entries here come from immuneACCESS through TCRdb and include only in-frame sequences with V and J called. Some clones fail to appear in such tables; in the studies checked, an unresolved V gene covers under half of the shortfall, and the cause of the remainder is unknown. The sample table contains approximately 60,000 clones; only one count was recorded for 79% of them. The ten most abundant clones make up roughly 21% of the sample. The sequenced sample was peripheral blood. Receptor source: an elderly woman with active or convalescent COVID-19.

The table lists this clone with a count of one. The J gene is TRBJ2-1, the V gene TRBV11-2; 8 nucleotides agree with TRBD1. There are 15 residues in the CDR3. Losses at the gene ends were 4 bases for V and 6 bases for J; bases not matched to a gene: 8. Germline V lookup: CDR1 SGHAT, CDR2 FQNNGV. CDR3 protein: CASSSTGDFLNEQFF. Written as DNA, the CDR3 is TGTGCCAGCAGCTCGACAGGGGATTTCCTCAATGAGCAGTTCTTC.

This clone was found a few times. This sequence joins TRBV2 and TRBJ2-7; possibly TRBD1 for D (6 bases). V was shortened by 11 bases and J by 4 bases, with 12 bases between the two germline ends. The CDR3 has 11 residues. Germline CDR1 reads SNHLY; CDR2 reads FYNNEI. The CDR3 protein is CAGAGQYEQYF. The CDR3 coding sequence is TGTGCCGGAGCCGGACAGTACGAGCAGTACTTC.

This chain joins TRBV6-5 and TRBJ2-2, with a weak D call TRBD2 (5 bases). The ends were cut back, 2 bases at V and 5 bases at J, with 9 bases in the middle. CDR3 size: 14 residues. Germline CDR1 is MNHEY and CDR2 is SVGAGI. In DNA form, the CDR3 reads TGTGCCAGCAGTTACCGGCGAGGGACCGGGGAGCTGTTTTTT. It translates to CASSYRRGTGELFF.

The J gene is TRBJ1-6, the V gene TRBV9; TRBD1 aligns across 12 bases. This CDR3 region has 16 residues. V was pared by 4 bases and J by 9 bases, with 8 bases of the junction left unmatched. Germline V gives CDR1 SGDLS, CDR2 YYNGEE. CDR3 sequence reads: CASSPGTGGPSSPLHF. For the CDR3, the DNA is TGTGCCAGCAGCCCGGGGACAGGGGGCCCGAGTTCACCCCTCCACTTT.

This clone was detected only once. The rearrangement uses TRBV3-1 (or the pseudogene TRBV3-2) and TRBJ2-3; TRBD1 matches 8 bases. The germline V gene encodes CDR1 LGHDT and CDR2 YNNKEL (reference sequence). The CDR3 has 16 amino acids. With 4 bases clipped from V and 6 bases from J, the junction kept 12 bases outside the gene matches. The CDR3 DNA follows: TGTGCCAGCAGCCGGTCGACAGGGGAAGTAGCCGATACGCAGTATTTT. Its translation is CASSRSTGEVADTQYF.

The rearrangement uses TRBV7-8 and TRBJ2-1; 9 bases are a match to TRBD1. Germline V lookup: CDR1 SGHVS, CDR2 FQNEAQ. The ends lost 1 base at V and 7 bases at J; junction bases unmatched: 2. This CDR3 has 14 residues. CDR3 nucleotides: TGTGCCAGCAGCTTAGACAGGGGGCTGAATGAGCAGTTCTTC. Its translation is CASSLDRGLNEQFF.

Worth noting for this clone: Other DNA sequences within the sample encode an identical CDR3. The gene calls are TRBV7-9 and TRBJ1-2, with 10 bases that match TRBD1. After removal of 5 bases from V and 6 bases from J, the junction contained 6 bases not matched to a gene. The CDR3 sequence is 14 residues long. Germline CDR1 and CDR2: SEHNR and FQNEAQ (reference sequence). The CDR3 bases are TGTGCCAGCAGCATTGACAGGGGGCGCGATGGCTACACCTTC. This sequence encodes CASSIDRGRDGYTF.

There are many counts of this clone. V gene TRBV19 combines with J gene TRBJ1-6, with D hard to call. Between the trimmed V and J ends, which lost 9 bases and 8 bases, there was a span of 17 bases. Germline assignment: CDR1 LNHDA and CDR2 SQIVND (reference sequence). The CDR3 is 14 amino acids. The CDR3 nucleotides read TGTGCCAGAGATACAGTGAGTGTGTATTCACCCCTCCACTTT. This encodes CARDTVSVYSPLHF.

The chain employs TRBV7-3 and TRBJ2-3; no clear D gene. Germline CDR1 reads SGHTA; CDR2 reads FQGTGA. The CDR3 spans 14 residues. Trimming stripped 5 bases from V and 3 bases from J, with 12 bases between. The CDR3 DNA is TGTGCCAGCAGCGTCCGGTCCCGGACAGATACGCAGTATTTT. Translated: CASSVRSRTDTQYF.

The V and J genes are TRBV16 and TRBJ1-1; 7 positions agree with TRBD1. The CDR3 spans 14 residues. Germline CDR1 KGHSY, CDR2 FQNENV. J gave up 8 bases and V 2 bases, and 8 bases lay outside the gene matches. CDR3 nucleotide sequence: TGTGCCAGCAGCCAAAATAATCCGGGACAGGAAGCTTTCTTT. Encoded protein: CASSQNNPGQEAFF.

The chain links TRBV6-2 or TRBV6-3 to TRBJ2-2; D possibly corresponds to TRBD1 (5 bases). Trimming shortened V by 4 bases and J by 6 bases, and 15 bases separated the two germline ends. CDR1 and CDR2 from the germline V gene are MNHEY and SVGEGT. This CDR3 comprises 15 residues. DNA of the CDR3: TGTGCCAGCAGTTTGATGGCAGGGAAACCCGGGGAGCTGTTTTTT. Amino acids: CASSLMAGKPGELFF.

The chain links TRBV9 to TRBJ1-1; no definite D call. Deletions cut 0 bases from V and 1 base from J, with 7 bases between. In germline, CDR1 is SGDLS, CDR2 YYNGEE. The CDR3 loop spans 14 amino acids. The CDR3 DNA sequence: TGTGCCAGCAGCGTAGCGGCGGAGAACACTGAAGCTTTCTTT. It is translated as CASSVAAENTEAFF.

This rearrangement joins TRBV14 to TRBJ2-5, with TRBD2 as a possible D gene (5 bases). Germline lookup yields CDR1 SGHDN and CDR2 FVKESK. V was clipped by 8 bases and J by 1 base, with 8 bases between them. CDR3 length equals 12 residues. In DNA form, the CDR3 reads TGTGCCAGCGGGCGGGTCCAAGAGACCCAGTACTTC. Its translation: CASGRVQETQYF.

The genes are TRBV7-9 and TRBJ1-1; TRBD1 matches 7 bases. CDR1 and CDR2 from the germline V gene are SEHNR and FQNEAQ (reference sequence). The J segment lost 1 base and the V segment lost 1 base, leaving 6 bases of the junction unmatched. The length of the CDR3 is 16 residues. The CDR3 loop reads CASSLVSTGPNTEAFF. For the CDR3, the DNA is TGTGCCAGCAGCTTAGTTTCGACAGGGCCGAACACTGAAGCTTTCTTT.

This clone appeared a single time. This sequence joins TRBV7-9 and TRBJ2-5, with a tentative D call TRBD2 (7 bases). Trimming took 0 bases from V and 5 from J, leaving 10 bases between them. Per germline, CDR1 SEHNR and CDR2 FQNEAQ (reference sequence). The CDR3 is 14 amino acids. DNA for the CDR3: TGTGCCAGCAGCTTAGCAGGGAGGGGGGAGACCCAGTACTTC. It encodes CASSLAGRGETQYF.

This sequence joins TRBV29-1 and TRBJ2-3, with D uncertain. Trimming took 4 bases from V and 1 from J, leaving 6 bases between them. The CDR3 contains 12 residues. Germline assignment: CDR1 SQVTM and CDR2 ANQGSEA. The CDR3 region has the DNA TGCAGCGTTGGAGGAGGCACAGATACGCAGTATTTT. Protein: CSVGGGTDTQYF.

V and J are TRBV18 and TRBJ1-4, with 7 bases that match TRBD1. V lost 6 bases, J lost 8 bases, and 9 bases stayed unmatched. The germline V gene encodes CDR1 KGHSH and CDR2 LQKENI. This CDR3 has 14 amino acids. In DNA, the CDR3 is TGTGCCAGCTCGTCCACAGGGGTCTGGGAAAAACTGTTTTTT. Amino acid sequence: CASSSTGVWEKLFF.

This clone was seen a handful of times. The CDR3 DNA reads as TGTGCCAGCAGTGATATGGTCCCAACAACAGGGGGTAGGGGAAATCAGCCCCAGCATTTT. This sequence encodes CASSDMVPTTGGRGNQPQHF. V is TRBV2 and J is TRBJ1-5, with TRBD1 matching over 8 bases. Germline-derived CDR1 and CDR2 are SNHLY and FYNNEI. The J segment lost 4 bases and the V segment lost 3 bases, leaving 20 bases of the junction unmatched. This CDR3 is built from 20 residues.

The count of this clone is one. The CDR3 sequence: CASSLPSTGDRGYTF. In nucleotides, the CDR3 is TGCGCCAGCAGCTTGCCATCGACAGGCGATCGGGGCTACACCTTC. The genes are TRBV5-1 and TRBJ1-2; maybe TRBD1 (6 bases). Germline CDR1 reads SGHRS; CDR2 reads YFSETQ. This CDR3 has 15 amino acids. Between the trimmed V and J ends, which lost 1 base and 8 bases, there was a span of 18 bases.

The chain couples TRBV18 to TRBJ1-5; D is unresolved. V lost 3 bases, J lost 4 bases, and 7 bases lay in between. The germline V gene has CDR1 KGHSH and CDR2 LQKENI. The CDR3 spans 13 residues. The CDR3 here is CASSPEINQPQHF. CDR3 sequence (DNA): TGTGCCAGCTCACCGGAGATTAATCAGCCCCAGCATTTT.

The chain has TRBV19 and TRBJ1-5, with TRBD1 matching over 8 bases. In germline, CDR1 is LNHDA, CDR2 SQIVND (reference sequence). V trimming: 5 bases; J trimming: 3 bases; junction bases outside the gene matches: 12. The CDR3 extends over 17 amino acids. DNA for the CDR3: TGTGCCAGTAGTCCAACGCCGACAGGGGTGATCAATCAGCCCCAGCATTTT. Protein sequence: CASSPTPTGVINQPQHF.

The chain links TRBV3-1 (or the pseudogene TRBV3-2) to TRBJ2-7; D is unresolved. Deletions cut 0 bases from V and 3 bases from J, with 18 bases between. CDR1 and CDR2 (germline): LGHDT, YNNKEL (reference sequence). The CDR3 totals 17 residues. This chain's CDR3 is CASSQDWRRIRYYEQYF. Here the CDR3 DNA reads TGTGCCAGCAGCCAAGATTGGCGGCGAATCCGATACTACGAGCAGTACTTC.

This chain joins TRBV7-9 and TRBJ1-2, with a weak D call TRBD1 (6 bases). Per the germline V gene, CDR1 is SEHNR and CDR2 is FQNEAQ (reference sequence). The length of the CDR3 is 14 residues. Between the trimmed V and J ends, which lost 7 bases and 2 bases, there was a span of 14 bases. Here the CDR3 DNA reads TGTGCCAGCAAGTGGACAGAACAGAACTATGGCTACACCTTC. Translation: CASKWTEQNYGYTF.